This T cell receptor (beta chain) was identified during a study of blood T cell repertoires in COVID-19. Background on the study: The United States, Italy and Spain were the sources of the acute and convalescent COVID-19 samples. PBMCs, B-cell-depleted T cells, or T cells provided the cDNA or gDNA that made up the material.

V was shortened by 5 bases and J by 2 bases, with 16 bases between the two germline ends. Germline values: CDR1 LNHNV, CDR2 YYDKDF (reference sequence). The CDR3 loop spans 16 amino acids. Study processing details: Estimation of nucleated cell counts relied on the amplification of reference gene primers. Profiling relied on immunoSEQ multiplex PCR, and the TCRdb table lists in-frame clones only, not all of them. D and trimming come from the DNA, and the V and J calls and clone size come from that table. Seen here are about 240,000 clones, roughly 81% observed once, and the top ten hold under 5%. This sequence joins TRBV15 and TRBJ1-5; tentative D call: TRBD1 (6 bases). Source material: peripheral blood. This sequence was found in a man aged 45-65 years with acute or convalescent COVID-19. The DNA for the CDR3 is TGTGCCACCAGCCCCACAGGGAATATCCGCAATCAGCCCCAGCATTTT. Translating it yields CATSPTGNIRNQPQHF.